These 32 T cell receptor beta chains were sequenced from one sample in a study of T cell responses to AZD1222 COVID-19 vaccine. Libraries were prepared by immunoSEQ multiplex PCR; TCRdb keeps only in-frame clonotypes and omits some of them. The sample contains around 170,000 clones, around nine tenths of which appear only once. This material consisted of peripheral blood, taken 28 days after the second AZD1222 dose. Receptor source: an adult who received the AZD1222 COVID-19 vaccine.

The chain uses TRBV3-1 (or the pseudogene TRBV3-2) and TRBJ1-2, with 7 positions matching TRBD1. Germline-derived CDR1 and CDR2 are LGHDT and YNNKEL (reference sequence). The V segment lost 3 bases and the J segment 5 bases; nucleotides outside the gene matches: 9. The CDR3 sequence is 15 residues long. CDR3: CASSQGQPGQYGYTF. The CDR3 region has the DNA TGTGCCAGCAGCCAGGGACAGCCAGGCCAATATGGCTACACCTTC.

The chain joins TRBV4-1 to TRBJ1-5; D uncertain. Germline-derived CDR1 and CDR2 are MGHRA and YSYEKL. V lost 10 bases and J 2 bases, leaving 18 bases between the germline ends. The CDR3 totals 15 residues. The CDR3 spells CAMREAPLGNQPQHF. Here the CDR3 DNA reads TGCGCCATGAGAGAAGCCCCGTTGGGCAATCAGCCCCAGCATTTT.

CDR3 bases: TGTGCCAGCTCACCGGGACAGGGTGTTAGGACTGAAGCTTTCTTT. Translation: CASSPGQGVRTEAFF. The chain links TRBV18 to TRBJ1-1; 9 nucleotides agree with TRBD1. Per the germline V gene, CDR1 is KGHSH and CDR2 is LQKENI. The CDR3 loop spans 15 amino acids. With V trimmed by 3 bases and J by 5 bases, 7 bases remained unmatched.

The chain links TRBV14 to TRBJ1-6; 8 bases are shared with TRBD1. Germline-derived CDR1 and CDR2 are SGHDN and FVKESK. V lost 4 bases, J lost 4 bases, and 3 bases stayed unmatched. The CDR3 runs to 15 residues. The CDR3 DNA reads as TGTGCCAGCAGCCCTACAGGGGGATATAATTCACCCCTCCACTTT. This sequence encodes CASSPTGGYNSPLHF. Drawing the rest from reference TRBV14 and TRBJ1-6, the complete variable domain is EAGVTQFPSHSVIEKGQTVTLRCDPISGHDNLYWYRRVMGKEIKFLLHFVKESKQDESGMPNNRFLAERTGGTYSTLKVQPAELEDSGVYFCASSPTGGYNSPLHFGNGTRLTVT.

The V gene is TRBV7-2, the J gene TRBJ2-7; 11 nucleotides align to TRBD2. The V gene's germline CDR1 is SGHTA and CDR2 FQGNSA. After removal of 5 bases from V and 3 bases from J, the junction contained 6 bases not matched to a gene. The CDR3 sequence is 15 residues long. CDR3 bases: TGTGCCAGCAGCACCTCTAGCGGGGGGTTCTACGAGCAGTACTTC. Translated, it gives CASSTSSGGFYEQYF.

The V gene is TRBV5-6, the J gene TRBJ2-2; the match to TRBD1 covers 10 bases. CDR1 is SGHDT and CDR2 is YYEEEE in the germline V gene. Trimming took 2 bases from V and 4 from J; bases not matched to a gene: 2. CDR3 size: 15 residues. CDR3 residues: CASSFDRGLTGELFF. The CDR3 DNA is TGTGCCAGCAGCTTTGACAGGGGGCTCACCGGGGAGCTGTTTTTT.

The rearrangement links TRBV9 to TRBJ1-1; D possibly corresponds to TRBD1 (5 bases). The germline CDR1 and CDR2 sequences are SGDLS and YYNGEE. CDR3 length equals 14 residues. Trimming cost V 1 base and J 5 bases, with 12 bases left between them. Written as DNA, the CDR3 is TGTGCCAGCAGCGTAATGGGGGAAGGAACTGAAGCTTTCTTT. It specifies CASSVMGEGTEAFF.

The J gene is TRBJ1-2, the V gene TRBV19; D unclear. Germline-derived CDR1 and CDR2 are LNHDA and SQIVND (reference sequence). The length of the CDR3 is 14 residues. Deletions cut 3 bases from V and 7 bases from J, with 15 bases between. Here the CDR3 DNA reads TGTGCCAGTAGTATCCTGCAGGAATCAGGTGGCTACACCTTC. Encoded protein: CASSILQESGGYTF. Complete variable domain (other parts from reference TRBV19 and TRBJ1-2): DGGITQSPKYLFRKEGQNVTLSCEQNLNHDAMYWYRQDPGQGLRLIYYSQIVNDFQKGDIAEGYSVSREKKESFPLTVTSAQKNPTAFYLCASSILQESGGYTFGSGTRLTVV.

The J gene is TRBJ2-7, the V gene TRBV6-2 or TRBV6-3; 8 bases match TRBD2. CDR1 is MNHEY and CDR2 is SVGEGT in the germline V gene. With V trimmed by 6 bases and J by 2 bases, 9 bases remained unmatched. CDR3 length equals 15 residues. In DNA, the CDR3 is TGTGCCAGCAGCCACGGGGGGGTACGTCCCTACGAGCAGTACTTC. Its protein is CASSHGGVRPYEQYF.

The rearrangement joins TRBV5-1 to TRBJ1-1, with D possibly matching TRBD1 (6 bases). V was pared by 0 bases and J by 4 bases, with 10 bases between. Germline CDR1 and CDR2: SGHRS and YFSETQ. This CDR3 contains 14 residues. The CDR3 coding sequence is TGCGCCAGCAGCTTGGAGGGACACCTCACTGAAGCTTTCTTT. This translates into CASSLEGHLTEAFF.

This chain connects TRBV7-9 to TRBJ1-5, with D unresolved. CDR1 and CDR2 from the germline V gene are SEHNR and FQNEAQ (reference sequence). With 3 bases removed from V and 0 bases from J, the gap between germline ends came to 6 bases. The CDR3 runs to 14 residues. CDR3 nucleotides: TGTGCCAGCAGCTTTGACAATAGCAATCAGCCCCAGCATTTT. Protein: CASSFDNSNQPQHF.

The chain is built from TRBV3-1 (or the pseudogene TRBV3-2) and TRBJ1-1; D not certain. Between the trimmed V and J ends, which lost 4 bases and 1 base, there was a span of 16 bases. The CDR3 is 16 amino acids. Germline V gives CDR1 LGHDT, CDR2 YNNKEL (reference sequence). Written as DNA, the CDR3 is TGTGCCAGCAGCCGAAGCCCGATGGAGGCGAACACTGAAGCTTTCTTT. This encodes CASSRSPMEANTEAFF.

The CDR3: CASSLNRGRSNEQFF. The CDR3 DNA reads TGTGCCAGCAGTTTAAACAGGGGGCGCAGCAATGAGCAGTTCTTC. The rearrangement links TRBV27 to TRBJ2-1; TRBD1 agrees at 9 bases. V was pared by 2 bases and J by 6 bases, with 5 bases of the junction left unmatched. This CDR3 contains 15 residues. Germline-derived CDR1 and CDR2 are MNHEY and SMNVEV (reference sequence).

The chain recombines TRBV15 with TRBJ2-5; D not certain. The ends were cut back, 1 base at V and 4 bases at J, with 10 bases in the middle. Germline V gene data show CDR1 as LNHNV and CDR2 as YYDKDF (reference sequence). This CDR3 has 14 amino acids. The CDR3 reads CATSRAHSSETQYF. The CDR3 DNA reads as TGTGCCACCAGCAGAGCACACAGCTCAGAGACCCAGTACTTC.

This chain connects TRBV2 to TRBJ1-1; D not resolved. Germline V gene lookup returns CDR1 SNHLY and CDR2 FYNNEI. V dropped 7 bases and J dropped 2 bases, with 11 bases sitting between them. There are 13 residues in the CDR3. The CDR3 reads CASTSRANTEAFF. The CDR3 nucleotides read TGTGCCAGCACCTCCCGGGCTAACACTGAAGCTTTCTTT. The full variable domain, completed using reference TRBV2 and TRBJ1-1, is EPEVTQTPSHQVTQMGQEVILRCVPISNHLYFYWYRQILGQKVEFLVSFYNNEISEKSEIFDDQFSVERPDGSNFTLKIRSTKLEDSAMYFCASTSRANTEAFFGQGTRLTVV.

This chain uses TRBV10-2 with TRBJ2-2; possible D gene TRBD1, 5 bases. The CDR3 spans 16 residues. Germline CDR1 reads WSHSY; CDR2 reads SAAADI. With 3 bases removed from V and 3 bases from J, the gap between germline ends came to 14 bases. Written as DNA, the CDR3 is TGCGCCAGCAGTGACGGGTGGGGCGCGGACACCGGGGAGCTGTTTTTT. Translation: CASSDGWGADTGELFF.

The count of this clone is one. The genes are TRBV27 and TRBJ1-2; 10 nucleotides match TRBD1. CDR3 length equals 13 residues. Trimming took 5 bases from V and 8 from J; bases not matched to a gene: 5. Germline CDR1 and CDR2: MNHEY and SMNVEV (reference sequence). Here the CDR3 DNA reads TGTGCCAGCAGTCAAGACAGGGGGCGAGGCTACACCTTC. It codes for CASSQDRGRGYTF.

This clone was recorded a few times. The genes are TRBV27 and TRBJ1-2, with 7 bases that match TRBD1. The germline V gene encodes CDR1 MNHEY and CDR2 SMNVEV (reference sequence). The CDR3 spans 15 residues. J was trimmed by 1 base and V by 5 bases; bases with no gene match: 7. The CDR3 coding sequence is TGTGCCAGCAGTGGCTTGACAGGGAATAACTATGGCTACACCTTC. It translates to CASSGLTGNNYGYTF.

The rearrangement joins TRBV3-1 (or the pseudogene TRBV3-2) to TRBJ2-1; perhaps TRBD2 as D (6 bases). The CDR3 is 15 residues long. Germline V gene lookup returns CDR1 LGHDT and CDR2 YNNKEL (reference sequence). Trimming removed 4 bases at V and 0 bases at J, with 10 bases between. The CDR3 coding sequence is TGTGCCAGCAGCCTTAGCGGAAGCTCCTACAATGAGCAGTTCTTC. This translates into CASSLSGSSYNEQFF.

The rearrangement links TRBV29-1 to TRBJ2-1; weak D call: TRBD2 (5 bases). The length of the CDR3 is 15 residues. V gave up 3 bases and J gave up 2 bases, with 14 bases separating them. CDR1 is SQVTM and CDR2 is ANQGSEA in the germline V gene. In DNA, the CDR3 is TGCAGCGTTGAGGTGGATGGACTGACCTACAATGAGCAGTTCTTC. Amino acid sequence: CSVEVDGLTYNEQFF.

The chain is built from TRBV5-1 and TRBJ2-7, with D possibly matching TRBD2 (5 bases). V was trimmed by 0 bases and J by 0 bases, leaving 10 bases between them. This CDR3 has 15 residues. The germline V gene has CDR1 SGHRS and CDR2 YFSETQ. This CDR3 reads CASSLVGESSYEQYF. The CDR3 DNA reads TGCGCCAGCAGCTTGGTTGGGGAGAGCTCCTACGAGCAGTACTTC.

The CDR3 nucleotides are TGTGCCAGCAGCCAAGGACTAGCGGGCCACACAGATACGCAGTATTTT. Its translation is CASSQGLAGHTDTQYF. The chain recombines TRBV3-1 (or the pseudogene TRBV3-2) with TRBJ2-3; 10 positions agree with TRBD2. The CDR3 sequence is 16 residues long. V shed 1 base, J shed 2 bases, and the junction held 3 bases outside the gene matches. CDR1 is LGHDT and CDR2 is YNNKEL in the germline V gene (reference sequence).

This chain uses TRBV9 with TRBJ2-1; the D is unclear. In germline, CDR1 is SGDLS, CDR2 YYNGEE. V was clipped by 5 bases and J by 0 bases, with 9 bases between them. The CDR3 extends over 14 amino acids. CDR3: CASSEYSSYNEQFF. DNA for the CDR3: TGTGCCAGCAGTGAGTACAGCTCCTACAATGAGCAGTTCTTC.

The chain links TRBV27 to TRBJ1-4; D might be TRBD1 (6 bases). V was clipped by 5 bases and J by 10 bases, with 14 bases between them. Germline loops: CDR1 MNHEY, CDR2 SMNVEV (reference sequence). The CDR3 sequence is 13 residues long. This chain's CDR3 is CASSARGQGKLFF. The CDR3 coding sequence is TGTGCCAGCAGTGCGCGGGGGCAGGGAAAACTGTTTTTT.

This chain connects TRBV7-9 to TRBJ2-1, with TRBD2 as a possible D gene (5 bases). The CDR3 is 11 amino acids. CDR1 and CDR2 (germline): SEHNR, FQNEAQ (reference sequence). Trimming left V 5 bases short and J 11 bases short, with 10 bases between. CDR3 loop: CASSPWTQQFF. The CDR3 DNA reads TGTGCCAGCAGCCCCTGGACTCAGCAGTTCTTC.

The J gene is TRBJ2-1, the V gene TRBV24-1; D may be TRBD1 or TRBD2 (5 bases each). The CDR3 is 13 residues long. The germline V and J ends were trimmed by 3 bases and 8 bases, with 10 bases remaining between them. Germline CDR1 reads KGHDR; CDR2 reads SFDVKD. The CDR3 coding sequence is TGTGCCACCAGTGATGCCGGGGCCCATGAGCAGTTCTTC. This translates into CATSDAGAHEQFF.

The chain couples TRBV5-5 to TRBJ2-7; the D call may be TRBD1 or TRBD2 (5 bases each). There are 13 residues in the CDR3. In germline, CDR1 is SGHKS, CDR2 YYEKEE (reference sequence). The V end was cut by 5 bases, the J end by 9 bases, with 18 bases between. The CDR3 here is CASSFDSLSGQYF. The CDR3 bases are TGTGCCAGCAGTTTTGACAGCCTGAGCGGGCAGTACTTC.

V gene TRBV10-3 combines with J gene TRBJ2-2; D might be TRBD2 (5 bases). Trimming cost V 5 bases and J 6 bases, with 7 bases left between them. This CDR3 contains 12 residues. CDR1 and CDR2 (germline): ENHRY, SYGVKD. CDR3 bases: TGTGCCATCAGTAGCGGAGCCGGGGAGCTGTTTTTT. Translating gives CAISSGAGELFF.

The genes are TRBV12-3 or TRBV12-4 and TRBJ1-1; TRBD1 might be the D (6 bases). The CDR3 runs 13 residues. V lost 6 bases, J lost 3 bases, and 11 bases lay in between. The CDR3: CASRRGIDTEAFF. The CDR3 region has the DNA TGTGCCAGCAGGAGGGGGATTGACACTGAAGCTTTCTTT.

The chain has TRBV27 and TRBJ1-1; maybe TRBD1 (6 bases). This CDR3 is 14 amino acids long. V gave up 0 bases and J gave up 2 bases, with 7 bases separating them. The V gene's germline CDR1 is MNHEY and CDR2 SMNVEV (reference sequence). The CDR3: CASSLSGANTEAFF. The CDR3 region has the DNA TGTGCCAGCAGTTTATCGGGGGCTAACACTGAAGCTTTCTTT.

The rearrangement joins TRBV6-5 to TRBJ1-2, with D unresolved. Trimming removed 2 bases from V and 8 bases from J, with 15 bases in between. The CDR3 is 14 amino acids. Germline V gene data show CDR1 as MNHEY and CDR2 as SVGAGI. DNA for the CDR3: TGTGCCAGCAGTTACAGTTCAAGGGTTGGAGGCTACACCTTC. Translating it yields CASSYSSRVGGYTF.

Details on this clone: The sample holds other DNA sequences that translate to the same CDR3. CDR3 region: CASSVGGYGYTF. The CDR3 bases are TGTGCCAGCAGCGTAGGAGGTTATGGCTACACCTTC. The chain links TRBV9 to TRBJ1-2; D unclear. Germline V gene lookup returns CDR1 SGDLS and CDR2 YYNGEE. V gave up 0 bases and J gave up 5 bases, with 5 bases separating them. This CDR3 comprises 12 residues. Complete variable domain (other parts from reference TRBV9 and TRBJ1-2): DSGVTQTPKHLITATGQRVTLRCSPRSGDLSVYWYQQSLDQGLQFLIQYYNGEERAKGNILERFSAQQFPDLHSELNLSSLELGDSALYFCASSVGGYGYTFGSGTRLTVV.